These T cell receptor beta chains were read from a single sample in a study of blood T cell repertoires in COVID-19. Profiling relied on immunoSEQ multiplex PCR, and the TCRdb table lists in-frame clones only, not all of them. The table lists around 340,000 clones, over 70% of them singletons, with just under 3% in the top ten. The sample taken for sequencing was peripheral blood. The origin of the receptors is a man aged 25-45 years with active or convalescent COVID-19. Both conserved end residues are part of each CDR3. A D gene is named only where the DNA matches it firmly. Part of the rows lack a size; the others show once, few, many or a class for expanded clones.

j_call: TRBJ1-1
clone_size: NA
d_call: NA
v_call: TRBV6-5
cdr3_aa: CASSSQGTEAFF
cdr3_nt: TGTGCCAGCAGTAGCCAGGGCACTGAAGCTTTCTTT

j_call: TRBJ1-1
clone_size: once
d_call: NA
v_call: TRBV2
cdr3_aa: CASRVRDLRNTEAFF
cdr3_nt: TGTGCCAGCAGAGTCCGGGACTTGAGGAACACTGAAGCTTTCTTT

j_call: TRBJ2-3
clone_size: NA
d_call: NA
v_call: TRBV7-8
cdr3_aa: CASSFLTGLGTDTQYF
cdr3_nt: TGTGCCAGCAGCTTCTTGACGGGACTCGGCACAGATACGCAGTATTTT

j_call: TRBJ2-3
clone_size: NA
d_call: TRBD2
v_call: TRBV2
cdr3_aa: CASSEEASGGLSTDTQYF
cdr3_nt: TGTGCCAGCAGTGAAGAGGCTAGCGGGGGACTTAGCACAGATACGCAGTATTTT

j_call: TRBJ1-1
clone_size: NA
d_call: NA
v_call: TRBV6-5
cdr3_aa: CASSYPNHRNTEAFF
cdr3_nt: TGTGCCAGCAGTTACCCCAATCACAGGAACACTGAAGCTTTCTTT

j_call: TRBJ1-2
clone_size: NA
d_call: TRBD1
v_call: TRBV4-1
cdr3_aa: CASSAGQGDYGYTF
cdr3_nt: TGCGCCAGCAGCGCGGGACAGGGCGACTATGGCTACACCTTC

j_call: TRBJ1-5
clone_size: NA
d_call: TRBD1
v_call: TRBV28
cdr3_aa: CASSSRDRALVHF
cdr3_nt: TGTGCCAGCAGTTCCCGGGACAGGGCGCTTGTACATTTT

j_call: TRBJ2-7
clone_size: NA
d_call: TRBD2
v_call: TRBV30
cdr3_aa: CAWSRGDEQYF
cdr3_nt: TGTGCCTGGAGCCGGGGGGACGAGCAGTACTTC

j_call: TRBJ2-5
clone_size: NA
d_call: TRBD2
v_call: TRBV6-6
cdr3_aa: CASSPGGYETQYF
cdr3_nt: TGTGCCAGCAGTCCGGGAGGGTACGAGACCCAGTACTTC

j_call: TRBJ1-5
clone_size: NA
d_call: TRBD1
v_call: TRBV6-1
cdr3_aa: CASSLGQPNQPQHF
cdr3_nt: TGTGCCAGCAGCCTGGGACAGCCGAATCAGCCCCAGCATTTT

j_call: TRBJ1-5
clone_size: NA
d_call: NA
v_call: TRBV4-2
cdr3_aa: CASSQDGGRADQPQHF
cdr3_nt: TGTGCCAGCAGCCAAGATGGGGGCAGGGCCGATCAGCCCCAGCATTTT

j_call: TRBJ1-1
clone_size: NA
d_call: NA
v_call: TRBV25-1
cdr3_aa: CASSARGGTEAFF
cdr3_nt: TGTGCCAGCAGTGCCAGGGGTGGCACTGAAGCTTTCTTT

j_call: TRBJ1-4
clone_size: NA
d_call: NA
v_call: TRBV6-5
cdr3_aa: CATPTDGNEKLFF
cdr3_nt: TGTGCCACTCCGACTGATGGGAATGAAAAACTGTTTTTT

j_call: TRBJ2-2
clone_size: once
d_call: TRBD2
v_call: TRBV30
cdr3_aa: CASILAANTGELFF
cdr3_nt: TGTGCCTCGATCCTAGCGGCGAACACCGGGGAGCTGTTTTTT

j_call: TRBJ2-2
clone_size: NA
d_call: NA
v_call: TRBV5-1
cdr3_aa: CASSFAGTTNTGELFF
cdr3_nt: TGCGCCAGCAGCTTTGCCGGGACAACGAACACCGGGGAGCTGTTTTTT

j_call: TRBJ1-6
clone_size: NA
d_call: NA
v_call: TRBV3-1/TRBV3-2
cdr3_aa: CASSLNTGPLHF
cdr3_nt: TGTGCCAGCAGCCTCAATACAGGACCCCTCCACTTT

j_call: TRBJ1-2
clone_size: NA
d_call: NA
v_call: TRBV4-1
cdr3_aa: CASSQDPARAVYGYTF
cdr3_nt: TGCGCCAGCAGCCAAGATCCGGCCAGGGCAGTGTATGGCTACACCTTC

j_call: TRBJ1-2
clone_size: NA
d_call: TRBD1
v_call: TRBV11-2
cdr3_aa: CASSLAPLRQGHGYTF
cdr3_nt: TGTGCCAGCAGCTTAGCACCCCTCCGACAGGGCCATGGCTACACCTTC

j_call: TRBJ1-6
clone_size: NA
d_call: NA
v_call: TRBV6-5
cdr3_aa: CASSYQGSHSPLHF
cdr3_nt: TGTGCCAGCAGTTACCAGGGGTCCCATTCACCCCTCCACTTT

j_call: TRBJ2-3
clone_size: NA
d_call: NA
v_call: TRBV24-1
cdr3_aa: CATSDPLLSVGDTQYF
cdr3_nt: TGTGCCACCAGTGATCCCTTACTATCGGTTGGAGATACGCAGTATTTT

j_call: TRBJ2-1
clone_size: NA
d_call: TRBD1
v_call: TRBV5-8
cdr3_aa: CASSLGQGFYNEQFF
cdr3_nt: TGTGCCAGCAGCTTGGGACAGGGTTTCTACAATGAGCAGTTCTTC

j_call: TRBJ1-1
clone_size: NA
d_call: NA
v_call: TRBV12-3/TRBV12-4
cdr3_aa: CASTRVSAEAFF
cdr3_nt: TGTGCCAGCACCCGCGTATCGGCTGAAGCTTTCTTT

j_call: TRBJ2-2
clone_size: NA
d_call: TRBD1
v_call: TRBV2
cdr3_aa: CASSPTGTQQGELFF
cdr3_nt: TGTGCCAGCAGTCCGACAGGGACCCAACAGGGGGAGCTGTTTTTT

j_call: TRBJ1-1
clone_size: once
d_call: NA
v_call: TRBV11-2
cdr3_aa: CASSSGVSNTEAFF
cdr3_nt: TGTGCCAGCAGCTCAGGGGTTTCGAACACTGAAGCTTTCTTT

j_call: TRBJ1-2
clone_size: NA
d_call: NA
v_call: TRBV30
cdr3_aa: CAWSAVGQGSSYTF
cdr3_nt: TGTGCCTGGAGTGCGGTCGGGCAGGGCTCCTCCTACACCTTC

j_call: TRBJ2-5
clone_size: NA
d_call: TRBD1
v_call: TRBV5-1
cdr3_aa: CASSTRGQQPETQYF
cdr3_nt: TGCGCCAGCAGCACACGGGGACAGCAACCCGAGACCCAGTACTTC

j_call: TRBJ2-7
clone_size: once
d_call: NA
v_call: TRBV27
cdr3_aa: CASNDRFSYEQYF
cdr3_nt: TGTGCCAGCAACGACAGGTTCTCCTACGAGCAGTACTTC

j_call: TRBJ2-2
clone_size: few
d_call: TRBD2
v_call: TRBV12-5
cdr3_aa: CASALQLSGGGTGELFF
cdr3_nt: TGTGCTAGTGCCCTACAATTATCGGGAGGAGGCACCGGGGAGCTGTTTTTT

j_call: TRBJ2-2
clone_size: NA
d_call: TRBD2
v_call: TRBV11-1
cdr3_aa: CASSSGTSRNTGELFF
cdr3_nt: TGTGCCAGCAGCTCCGGGACTAGCAGGAACACCGGGGAGCTGTTTTTT